This T cell receptor (beta chain) derives from a study of cytomegalovirus exposure and HLA in healthy donors. Across the study: Drawn from HLA-typed donors, about 85 million unique TCRs were held in an early data release. Whole-study findings and limits: Reportedly, diagnosis of cytomegalovirus status by the classifier showed high specificity and sensitivity. A later analysis found most CMV-associated TCR beta chains apparently HLA-restricted.

As for this clone: The target antigen is unknown. The sample holds other DNA sequences that translate to the same CDR3.

The PCR contained 60 Vbeta and 13 Jbeta primers. Produced via immunoSEQ multiplex PCR; TCRdb's table is partial and in-frame only. The sample carries 150,000 to 190,000 clones, approximately 84% recorded once. Sequencing was performed on PBMCs. The source is a woman under 30 in good health and CMV-seronegative.

The CDR3 DNA reads as TGTGCCAGCTCACCCCCAGGGACCTACGAGCAGTACTTC. This codes for CASSPPGTYEQYF. The chain employs TRBV18 and TRBJ2-7; D may be TRBD1 (5 bases). V shed 3 bases and J shed 2 bases, with 8 bases lying between them. There are 13 residues in the CDR3. The V gene's germline CDR1 is KGHSH and CDR2 LQKENI.